This T cell receptor (beta chain) comes out of a study of graft-versus-host responses after intestinal transplantation. Study overall: Recipients had multivisceral, liver-intestinal, or isolated intestinal transplants.

This clone turned up a few times. Irradiated, violet-dye-labeled stimulator cells, some 200,000 in number, were plated with some 200,000 CFSE-labeled responder cells. Study outcomes and limitations: GvH clones were identified in recipient marrow, with some first appearing in ileum or blood.

Using immunoSEQ multiplex PCR, the repertoire was profiled, and TCRdb retains in-frame clones only, with some absent. Of around 21,000 clones in the sample, about a third were seen once. The material was alloreactive CD8+ T cells from a mixed lymphocyte reaction culture, obtained before intestinal transplant. Subset described: CFSE-low proliferating T cells sorted from roughly 6-day pre-transplant mixed lymphocyte reaction (GvH or HvG direction). This clonotype was sampled from a human patient who received an intestinal transplant.

CDR3 in amino acids: CASSQHRVETQYF. The CDR3 DNA is TGCGCCAGCAGCCAACACAGGGTTGAGACCCAGTACTTC. The chain uses TRBV4-1 and TRBJ2-5; TRBD1 might be the D (6 bases). Trimming took 2 bases from V and 5 from J, leaving 9 bases between them. Germline CDR1 and CDR2: MGHRA and YSYEKL. CDR3 length: 13 residues.